These 14 T cell receptor beta chains were all obtained from the same sample, sequenced in a study. TCRdb processed the 5' RACE reads anew with MiXCR; each CDR3 protein has one entry. The sample includes roughly 54,000 distinct CDR3 sequences, roughly 17% of them seen just once. Input material: naive CD4+ T cells sorted from blood. Subset of the sample: naive CD4+ T cells, CD4+CD45RA+CD25-. Receptors were obtained from a female donor with breast cancer.

This clonotype has ten or more counts. CDR3 region: CSASAGTGGENTQYF. CDR3 nucleotide sequence: TGCAGTGCTAGCGCCGGGACAGGGGGCGAAAATACGCAGTATTTT. V usage is TRBV20-1 and J usage is TRBJ2-3, with 12 bases matching TRBD1. The length of the CDR3 is 15 residues. Per the germline V gene, CDR1 is DFQATT and CDR2 is SNEGSKA (reference sequence). Germline trimming cut 3 bases from V and 7 bases from J; bases unmatched to any gene: 8.

This clonotype was seen only a few times. The V and J genes are TRBV20-1 and TRBJ2-7; TRBD1 is a possible D gene (6 bases). V lost 6 bases and J lost 0, with 15 bases in between. The CDR3 totals 14 residues. Germline V CDR1 and CDR2: DFQATT, SNEGSKA (reference sequence). CDR3: CSADRGQISYEQYF. CDR3 sequence (DNA): TGCAGTGCCGATAGGGGACAAATCTCCTACGAGCAGTACTTC.

With respect to this clonotype: Just one base apart from a much larger clone, this may be a read error. V gene TRBV5-1 combines with J gene TRBJ2-3; no clear D. Germline CDR1 SGHRS, CDR2 YFSETQ. The CDR3 sequence is 13 residues long. Trimming took 7 bases from V and 5 from J, leaving 14 bases between them. CDR3 protein: CASGPDPRDTQYF. The CDR3 DNA reads TGCGCCAGCGGGCCCGACCCCCGAGATACGCAGTATTTT.

V is TRBV9 and J is TRBJ2-2; D remains unclear. Trimming pared 3 bases from V and 6 bases from J, leaving 12 bases between. The germline gives CDR1 SGDLS, CDR2 YYNGEE. The CDR3 spans 14 residues. This chain's CDR3 is CASSARSPPGELFF. For the CDR3, the DNA is TGTGCCAGCAGCGCTCGTAGCCCCCCCGGGGAGCTGTTTTTT.

This clonotype was counted at least ten times. This rearrangement joins TRBV6-1 to TRBJ2-7; D perhaps matches TRBD1 (5 bases). The CDR3 has 12 residues. V was clipped by 6 bases and J by 3 bases, with 9 bases between them. CDR1 and CDR2 (germline): MNHNS, SASEGT. The CDR3 protein is CASSATGYEQYF. In nucleotides, the CDR3 is TGTGCCAGCAGCGCTACAGGCTACGAGCAGTACTTC.

The V gene is TRBV19, the J gene TRBJ2-3; D may be TRBD1 or TRBD2 (7 bases each). The germline V and J ends were trimmed by 2 bases and 3 bases, with 9 bases remaining between them. CDR1 is LNHDA, CDR2 SQIVND, per germline (reference sequence). There are 14 residues in the CDR3. The CDR3 sequence: CASSIQGGTDTQYF. In DNA, the CDR3 is TGTGCCAGTAGTATACAGGGGGGGACAGATACGCAGTATTTT.

This clonotype has just a few counts. The chain uses TRBV5-6 and TRBJ2-1, with D possibly being TRBD2 (5 bases). The germline V and J ends were trimmed by 2 bases and 0 bases, with 12 bases remaining between them. CDR1 and CDR2 from the germline V gene are SGHDT and YYEEEE. The CDR3 totals 16 residues. CDR3 sequence (DNA): TGTGCCAGCAGCTTTGAGAGGGTAAGCTCCTACAATGAGCAGTTCTTC. Residues: CASSFERVSSYNEQFF.

The rearrangement uses TRBV10-3 and TRBJ2-1; 7 nucleotides align to TRBD1. Germline V gene data show CDR1 as ENHRY and CDR2 as SYGVKD. V dropped 2 bases and J dropped 6; count of bases not matched to a gene: 7. CDR3 length: 15 residues. The CDR3 nucleotides are TGTGCCATCAGTGAGCCAGGACAGGTGGGCAATGAGCAGTTCTTC. It encodes CAISEPGQVGNEQFF.

The chain is built from TRBV28 and TRBJ1-1; D remains ambiguous. CDR3 length: 14 residues. V lost 4 bases, J lost 1 base, and 10 bases lay in between. The germline CDR1 and CDR2 sequences are MDHEN and SYDVKM. The CDR3 protein is CASSSWAANTEAFF. The CDR3 region has the DNA TGTGCCAGCAGTTCCTGGGCTGCGAACACTGAAGCTTTCTTT.

This clonotype was recorded at least ten times. This rearrangement joins TRBV10-3 to TRBJ2-2, with 7 bases that match TRBD2. The ends lost 4 bases at V and 0 bases at J; junction bases unmatched: 5. This CDR3 is built from 16 residues. Germline CDR1 ENHRY, CDR2 SYGVKD. CDR3 region: CAISVGGATNTGELFF. The DNA of the CDR3 is TGTGCCATCAGTGTGGGAGGGGCCACGAACACCGGGGAGCTGTTTTTT.

In its sample, this clonotype was seen a few times. V and J are TRBV7-9 and TRBJ1-1, with 9 bases identical to TRBD1. From germline, CDR1 is SEHNR and CDR2 FQNEAQ (reference sequence). The length of the CDR3 is 15 residues. V trimming: 4 bases; J trimming: 3 bases; junction bases outside the gene matches: 6. The CDR3 DNA sequence: TGTGCCAGCAGCTCTGACAGGGGGAGCGACACTGAAGCTTTCTTT. This gives the protein CASSSDRGSDTEAFF.

This clonotype was observed a handful of times. The rearrangement uses TRBV20-1 and TRBJ1-2, with D possibly TRBD1 on 5 matching bases. The CDR3 loop spans 14 amino acids. V lost 0 bases and J lost 6, with 14 bases in between. The V gene's germline CDR1 is DFQATT and CDR2 SNEGSKA (reference sequence). The CDR3 region has the DNA TGCAGTGCTAGAGATTTGGGCAGGGTGGATGGCTACACCTTC. It translates to CSARDLGRVDGYTF.

J is TRBJ2-1 and V is TRBV5-1; 9 bases are shared with TRBD2. V was pared by 4 bases and J by 12 bases, with 11 bases of the junction left unmatched. The CDR3 covers 14 residues. The V gene's germline CDR1 is SGHRS and CDR2 YFSETQ. The CDR3 bases are TGCGCCAGCAGCGAGATAGCGGGAGCAGGGAGGCAGTTCTTC. Its translation is CASSEIAGAGRQFF.

In its sample, this clonotype was seen a few times. The V call is TRBV5-1, the J call TRBJ2-3; the D gene is possibly TRBD2 (5 bases). Per the germline V gene, CDR1 is SGHRS and CDR2 is YFSETQ. Trimming pared 3 bases from V and 2 bases from J, leaving 13 bases between. The CDR3 loop spans 15 amino acids. This CDR3 reads CASSSEGFPTDTQYF. The CDR3 DNA is TGCGCCAGCAGCTCCGAGGGCTTTCCCACAGATACGCAGTATTTT.